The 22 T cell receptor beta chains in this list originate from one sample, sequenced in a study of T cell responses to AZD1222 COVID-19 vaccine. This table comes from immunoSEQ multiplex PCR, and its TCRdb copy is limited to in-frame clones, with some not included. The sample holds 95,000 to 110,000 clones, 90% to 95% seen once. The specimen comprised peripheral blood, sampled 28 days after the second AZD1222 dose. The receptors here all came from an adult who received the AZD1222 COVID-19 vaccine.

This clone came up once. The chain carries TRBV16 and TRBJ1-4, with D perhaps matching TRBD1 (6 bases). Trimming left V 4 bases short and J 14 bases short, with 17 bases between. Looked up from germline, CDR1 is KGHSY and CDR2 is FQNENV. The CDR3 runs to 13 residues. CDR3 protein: CASSPTGGAKLFF. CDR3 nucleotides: TGTGCCAGCAGCCCCACGGGGGGGGCGAAGCTGTTTTTT. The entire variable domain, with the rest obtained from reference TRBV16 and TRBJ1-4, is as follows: GEEVAQTPKHLVRGEGQKAKLYCAPIKGHSYVFWYQQVLKNEFKFLISFQNENVFDETGMPKERFSAKCLPNSPCSLEIQATKLEDSAVYFCASSPTGGAKLFFGSGTQLSVL.

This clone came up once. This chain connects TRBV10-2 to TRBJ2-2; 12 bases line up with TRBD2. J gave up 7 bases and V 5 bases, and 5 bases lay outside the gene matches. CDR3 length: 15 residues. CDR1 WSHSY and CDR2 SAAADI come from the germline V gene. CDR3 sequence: CASSRTSGNGGELFF. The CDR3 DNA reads TGCGCCAGCAGTAGGACTAGCGGGAACGGCGGGGAGCTGTTTTTT.

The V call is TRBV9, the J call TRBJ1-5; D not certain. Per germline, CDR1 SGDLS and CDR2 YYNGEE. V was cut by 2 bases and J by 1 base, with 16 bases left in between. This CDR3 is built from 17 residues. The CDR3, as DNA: TGTGCCAGCAGCGTCTCTAGACCGGCAGAAAGCAATCAGCCCCAGCATTTT. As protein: CASSVSRPAESNQPQHF.

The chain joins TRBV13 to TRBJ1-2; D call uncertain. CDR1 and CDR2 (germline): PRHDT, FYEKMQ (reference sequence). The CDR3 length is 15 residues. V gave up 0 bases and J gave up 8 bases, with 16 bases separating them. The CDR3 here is CASSLGAPGSRGYTF. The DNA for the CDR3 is TGTGCCAGCAGCTTAGGGGCTCCAGGATCTCGGGGCTACACCTTC.

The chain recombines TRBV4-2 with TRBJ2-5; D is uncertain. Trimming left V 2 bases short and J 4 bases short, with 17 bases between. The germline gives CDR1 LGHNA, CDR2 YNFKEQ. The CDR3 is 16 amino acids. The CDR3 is CASSQSVEFIGETQYF. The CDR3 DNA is TGTGCCAGCAGCCAATCTGTCGAGTTTATCGGAGAGACCCAGTACTTC.

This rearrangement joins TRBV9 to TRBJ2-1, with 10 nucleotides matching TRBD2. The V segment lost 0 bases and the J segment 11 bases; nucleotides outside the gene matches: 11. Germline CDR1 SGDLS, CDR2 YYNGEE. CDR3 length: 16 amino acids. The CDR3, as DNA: TGTGCCAGCAGCGTAGCAGCGGGAGGGCCGTCCGAAAAGCAGTTCTTC. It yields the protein CASSVAAGGPSEKQFF.

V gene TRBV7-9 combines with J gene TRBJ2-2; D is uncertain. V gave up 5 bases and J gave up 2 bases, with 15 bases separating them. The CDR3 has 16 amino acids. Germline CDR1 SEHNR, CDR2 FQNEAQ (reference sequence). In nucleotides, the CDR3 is TGTGCCAGCAGCCTAGTGTTGGGCATAAACACCGGGGAGCTGTTTTTT. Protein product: CASSLVLGINTGELFF.

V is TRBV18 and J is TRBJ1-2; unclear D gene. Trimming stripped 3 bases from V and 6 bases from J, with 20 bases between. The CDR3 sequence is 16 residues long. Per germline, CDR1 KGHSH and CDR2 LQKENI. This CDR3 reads CASSPRTRESHDGYTF. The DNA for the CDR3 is TGTGCCAGCTCACCCCGGACGAGGGAGAGTCATGATGGCTACACCTTC. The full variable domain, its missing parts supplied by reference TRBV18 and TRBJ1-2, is NAGVMQNPRHLVRRRGQEARLRCSPMKGHSHVYWYRQLPEEGLKFMVYLQKENIIDESGMPKERFSAEFPKEGPSILRIQQVVRGDSAAYFCASSPRTRESHDGYTFGSGTRLTVV.

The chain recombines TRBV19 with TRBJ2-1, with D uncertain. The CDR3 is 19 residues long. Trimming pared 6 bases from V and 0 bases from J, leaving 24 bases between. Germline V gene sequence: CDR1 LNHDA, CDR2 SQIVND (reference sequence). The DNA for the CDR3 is TGTGCCAGTAGCCCCTTGGAGCATACAGCCGGCGGCTCCTACAATGAGCAGTTCTTC. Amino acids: CASSPLEHTAGGSYNEQFF. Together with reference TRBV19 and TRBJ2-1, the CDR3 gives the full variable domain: DGGITQSPKYLFRKEGQNVTLSCEQNLNHDAMYWYRQDPGQGLRLIYYSQIVNDFQKGDIAEGYSVSREKKESFPLTVTSAQKNPTAFYLCASSPLEHTAGGSYNEQFFGPGTRLTVL.

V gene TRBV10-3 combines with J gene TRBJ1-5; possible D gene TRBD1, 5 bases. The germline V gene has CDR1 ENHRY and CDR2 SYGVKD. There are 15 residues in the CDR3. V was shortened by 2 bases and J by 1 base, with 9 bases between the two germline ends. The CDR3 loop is CAISEGDQSNQPQHF. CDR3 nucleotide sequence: TGTGCCATCAGTGAGGGGGACCAAAGCAATCAGCCCCAGCATTTT.

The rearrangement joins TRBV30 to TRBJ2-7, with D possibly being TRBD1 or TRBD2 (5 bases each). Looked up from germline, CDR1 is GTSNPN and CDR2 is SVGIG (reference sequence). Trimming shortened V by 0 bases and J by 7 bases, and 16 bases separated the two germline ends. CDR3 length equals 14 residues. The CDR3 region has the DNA TGTGCCTGGAGTGTACCTGGGGACGGGCTAGAGCAGTACTTC. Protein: CAWSVPGDGLEQYF.

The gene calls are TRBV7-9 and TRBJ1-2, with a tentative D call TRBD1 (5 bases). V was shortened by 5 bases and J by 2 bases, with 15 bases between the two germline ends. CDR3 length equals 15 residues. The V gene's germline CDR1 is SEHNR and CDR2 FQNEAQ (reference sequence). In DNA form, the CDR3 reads TGTGCCAGCAGCCCCCTCCTGACAGCCAACTATGGCTACACCTTC. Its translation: CASSPLLTANYGYTF.

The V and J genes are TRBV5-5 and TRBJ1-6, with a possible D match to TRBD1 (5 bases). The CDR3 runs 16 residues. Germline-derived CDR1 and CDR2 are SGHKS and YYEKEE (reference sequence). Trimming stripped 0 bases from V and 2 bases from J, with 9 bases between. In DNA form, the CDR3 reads TGTGCCAGCAGCTTGGGACAGTACGCCTATAATTCACCCCTCCACTTT. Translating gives CASSLGQYAYNSPLHF. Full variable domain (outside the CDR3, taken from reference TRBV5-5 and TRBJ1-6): DAGVTQSPTHLIKTRGQQVTLRCSPISGHKSVSWYQQVLGQGPQFIFQYYEKEERGRGNFPDRFSARQFPNYSSELNVNALLLGDSALYLCASSLGQYAYNSPLHFGNGTRLTVT.

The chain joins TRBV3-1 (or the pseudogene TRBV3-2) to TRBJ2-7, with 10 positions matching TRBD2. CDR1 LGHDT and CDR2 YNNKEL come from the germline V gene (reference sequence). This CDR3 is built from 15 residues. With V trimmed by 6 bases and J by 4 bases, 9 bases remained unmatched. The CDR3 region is CASSRATTSGYEQYF. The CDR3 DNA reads TGTGCCAGCAGTAGAGCAACGACTAGCGGGTACGAGCAGTACTTC.

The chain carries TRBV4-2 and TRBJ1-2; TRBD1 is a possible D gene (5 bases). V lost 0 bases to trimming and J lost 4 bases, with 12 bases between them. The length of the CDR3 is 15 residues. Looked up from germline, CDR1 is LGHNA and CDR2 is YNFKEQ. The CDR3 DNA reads TGTGCCAGCAGCCAAGAGGCGGGGGGAGGCTATGGCTACACCTTC. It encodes CASSQEAGGGYGYTF.

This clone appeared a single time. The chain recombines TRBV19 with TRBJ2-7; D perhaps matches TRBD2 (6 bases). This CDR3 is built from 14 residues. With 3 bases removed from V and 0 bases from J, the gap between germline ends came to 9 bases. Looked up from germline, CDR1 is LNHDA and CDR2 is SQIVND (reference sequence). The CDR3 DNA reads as TGTGCCAGTAGTATTGGGGGGTCCTCCTACGAGCAGTACTTC. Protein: CASSIGGSSYEQYF.

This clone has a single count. DNA of the CDR3: TGTGCCTGCTGGGGTGGGACAGCTAACTACGAGCAGTACTTC. It translates to CACWGGTANYEQYF. The chain has TRBV30 and TRBJ2-7; 7 bases fit TRBD1. The V gene end was trimmed by 6 bases and the J gene end by 3 bases; junction bases not matched to a gene: 11. The CDR3 runs 14 residues. The germline gives CDR1 GTSNPN, CDR2 SVGIG (reference sequence).

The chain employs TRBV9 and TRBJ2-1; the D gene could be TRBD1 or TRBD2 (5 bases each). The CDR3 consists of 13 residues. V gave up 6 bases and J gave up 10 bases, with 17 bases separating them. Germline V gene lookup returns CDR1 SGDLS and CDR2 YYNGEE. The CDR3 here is CASKGPERREQFF. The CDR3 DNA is TGTGCCAGCAAGGGACCGGAACGTCGGGAGCAGTTCTTC.

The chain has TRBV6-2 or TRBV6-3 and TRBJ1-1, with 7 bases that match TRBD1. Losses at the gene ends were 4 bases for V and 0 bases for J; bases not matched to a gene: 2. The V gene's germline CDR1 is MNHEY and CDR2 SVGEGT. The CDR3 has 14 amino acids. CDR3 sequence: CASSSGTVNTEAFF. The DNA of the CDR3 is TGTGCCAGCAGTTCAGGGACAGTGAACACTGAAGCTTTCTTT.

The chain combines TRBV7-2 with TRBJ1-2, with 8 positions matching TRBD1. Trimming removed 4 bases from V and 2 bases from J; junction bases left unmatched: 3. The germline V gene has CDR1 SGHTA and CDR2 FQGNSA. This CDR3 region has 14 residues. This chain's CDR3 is CASSWTGRNYGYTF. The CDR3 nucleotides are TGTGCCAGCAGCTGGACAGGGCGGAACTATGGCTACACCTTC.

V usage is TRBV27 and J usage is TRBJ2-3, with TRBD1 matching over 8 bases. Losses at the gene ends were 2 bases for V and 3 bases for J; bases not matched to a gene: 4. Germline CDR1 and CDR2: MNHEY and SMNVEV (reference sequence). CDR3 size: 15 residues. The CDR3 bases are TGTGCCAGCAGTTTACAGGGGGCAATTACAGATACGCAGTATTTT. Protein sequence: CASSLQGAITDTQYF.

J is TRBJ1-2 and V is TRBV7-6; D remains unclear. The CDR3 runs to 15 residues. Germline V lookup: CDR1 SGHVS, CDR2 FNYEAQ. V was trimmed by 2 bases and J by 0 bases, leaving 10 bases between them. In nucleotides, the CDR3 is TGTGCCAGCAGCTTAAGCCCCAGGTCTAACTATGGCTACACCTTC. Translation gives CASSLSPRSNYGYTF. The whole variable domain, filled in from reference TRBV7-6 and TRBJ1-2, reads GAGVSQSPRYKVTKRGQDVALRCDPISGHVSLYWYRQALGQGPEFLTYFNYEAQQDKSGLPNDRFSAERPEGSISTLTIQRTEQRDSAMYRCASSLSPRSNYGYTFGSGTRLTVV.